These T cell receptor beta chains were read from a single sample in a study of cytomegalovirus exposure and HLA in healthy donors. TCRdb's copy holds only in-frame clones and misses some; the assay was immunoSEQ multiplex PCR. The table includes around 120,000 clones, about 72% detected once. Sequences were obtained from PBMCs. These receptor sequences come from a man in his forties or fifties in good health and CMV-seropositive. Both conserved end residues are part of each CDR3. The D gene is left open where the match is weak. The listing skips clone size in some rows; elsewhere it reads once, few, many or a size class.

V: TRBV19
D: NA
J: TRBJ1-2
size: few
CDR3: CASTGLQYGYTF
DNA: TGTGCCAGTACGGGACTTCAATATGGCTACACCTTC

V: TRBV2
D: TRBD1
J: TRBJ2-3
size: NA
CDR3: CASYPGQGVGTQYF
DNA: TGTGCCAGCTACCCGGGACAGGGGGTCGGTACGCAGTATTTT

V: TRBV9
D: TRBD1
J: TRBJ1-5
size: few
CDR3: CASSPGTGERGQPQHF
DNA: TGTGCCAGCAGCCCCGGGACAGGGGAAAGAGGCCAGCCCCAGCATTTT

V: TRBV10-3
D: NA
J: TRBJ2-3
size: few
CDR3: CAISSAGSTSTDTQYF
DNA: TGTGCCATCAGTTCCGCGGGGTCCACTAGCACAGATACGCAGTATTTT

V: TRBV11-3
D: NA
J: TRBJ2-2
size: NA
CDR3: CASSKTGTWNTGELFF
DNA: TGTGCCAGCAGCAAAACCGGGACATGGAACACCGGGGAGCTGTTTTTT

V: TRBV4-3
D: TRBD2
J: TRBJ2-1
size: NA
CDR3: CASSQEGTSGHNEQFF
DNA: TGCGCCAGCAGCCAAGAGGGGACTAGCGGGCACAATGAGCAGTTCTTC

V: TRBV28
D: TRBD1
J: TRBJ1-4
size: NA
CDR3: CASSPDSTGKNEKLFF
DNA: TGTGCCAGCAGTCCTGACTCGACAGGGAAGAATGAAAAACTGTTTTTT

V: TRBV19
D: NA
J: TRBJ1-2
size: NA
CDR3: CASSIPTTNYGYTF
DNA: TGTGCCAGTAGTATTCCCACAACTAACTATGGCTACACCTTC

V: TRBV5-1
D: NA
J: TRBJ1-1
size: NA
CDR3: CASSLYSLGTEAFF
DNA: TGCGCCAGCAGCTTATACAGCTTGGGCACTGAAGCTTTCTTT

V: TRBV6-1
D: NA
J: TRBJ1-1
size: NA
CDR3: CASMVGGGYTEAFF
DNA: TGTGCCAGCATGGTGGGGGGTGGGTACACTGAAGCTTTCTTT

V: TRBV10-1
D: NA
J: TRBJ1-2
size: once
CDR3: CATMGSPDSSNYGYTF
DNA: TGCGCCACCATGGGGTCCCCGGACAGTTCTAACTATGGCTACACCTTC

V: TRBV7-8
D: TRBD2
J: TRBJ2-2
size: NA
CDR3: CASSFAGGTGELFF
DNA: TGTGCCAGCAGCTTCGCGGGGGGGACCGGGGAGCTGTTTTTT

V: TRBV6-5
D: NA
J: TRBJ1-6
size: NA
CDR3: CASNLEGNNSPLHF
DNA: TGTGCCAGCAATTTAGAGGGAAATAATTCACCCCTCCACTTT

V: TRBV11-3
D: TRBD1
J: TRBJ2-3
size: NA
CDR3: CASSPGQGTTDTQYF
DNA: TGTGCCAGCAGCCCGGGACAGGGAACCACAGATACGCAGTATTTT

V: TRBV29-1
D: TRBD1
J: TRBJ1-1
size: NA
CDR3: CSGVAGTGGSEAFF
DNA: TGCAGCGGCGTTGCCGGGACAGGGGGCTCTGAAGCTTTCTTT

V: TRBV7-9
D: NA
J: TRBJ2-3
size: NA
CDR3: CASSGGVIAGTDTQYF
DNA: TGTGCCAGCAGCGGAGGGGTAATAGCAGGCACAGATACGCAGTATTTT

V: TRBV6-1
D: NA
J: TRBJ1-1
size: NA
CDR3: CASSENVALMGAGINTEAFF
DNA: TGTGCCAGCAGTGAAAACGTGGCCCTGATGGGCGCGGGGATTAACACTGAAGCTTTCTTT

V: TRBV11-2
D: NA
J: TRBJ1-1
size: NA
CDR3: CASSRIAGSMNTEAFF
DNA: TGTGCCAGCAGCCGTATCGCAGGGTCCATGAACACTGAAGCTTTCTTT

V: TRBV4-2
D: NA
J: TRBJ1-1
size: once
CDR3: CASTISGGGQNTEAFF
DNA: TGTGCCAGCACCATCTCGGGAGGGGGACAGAACACTGAAGCTTTCTTT

V: TRBV14
D: TRBD2
J: TRBJ2-7
size: NA
CDR3: CASTLAVDYEQYF
DNA: TGTGCCAGCACCCTAGCGGTAGACTACGAGCAGTACTTC

V: TRBV1
D: NA
J: TRBJ2-5
size: NA
CDR3: CTSSPTAGGRQETQYF
DNA: TGCACCAGCAGCCCTACGGCGGGAGGGCGACAAGAGACCCAGTACTTC

V: TRBV15
D: TRBD1
J: TRBJ1-6
size: NA
CDR3: CATSRGRTGGSPLHF
DNA: TGTGCCACCAGCAGAGGCCGGACAGGGGGATCACCCCTCCACTTT

V: TRBV2
D: TRBD1
J: TRBJ1-6
size: NA
CDR3: CASRADRVVSNSPLHF
DNA: TGTGCCAGCAGAGCCGACAGGGTTGTATCTAATTCACCCCTCCACTTT

V: TRBV7-9
D: NA
J: TRBJ1-1
size: NA
CDR3: CASSYLTPADTEAFF
DNA: TGTGCCAGCAGCTACCTGACCCCGGCGGACACTGAAGCTTTCTTT

V: TRBV15
D: NA
J: TRBJ2-1
size: NA
CDR3: CATRRGTGLDEQFF
DNA: TGTGCCACCAGAAGGGGAACAGGGCTCGATGAGCAGTTCTTC

V: TRBV18
D: NA
J: TRBJ1-6
size: once
CDR3: CASSPREGRAGNSPLHF
DNA: TGTGCCAGCTCACCACGAGAGGGGAGGGCAGGAAATTCACCCCTCCACTTT

V: TRBV4-3
D: TRBD1
J: TRBJ2-7
size: NA
CDR3: CASSFSGTGESYEQYF
DNA: TGCGCCAGCAGCTTCTCCGGGACAGGTGAATCCTACGAGCAGTACTTC